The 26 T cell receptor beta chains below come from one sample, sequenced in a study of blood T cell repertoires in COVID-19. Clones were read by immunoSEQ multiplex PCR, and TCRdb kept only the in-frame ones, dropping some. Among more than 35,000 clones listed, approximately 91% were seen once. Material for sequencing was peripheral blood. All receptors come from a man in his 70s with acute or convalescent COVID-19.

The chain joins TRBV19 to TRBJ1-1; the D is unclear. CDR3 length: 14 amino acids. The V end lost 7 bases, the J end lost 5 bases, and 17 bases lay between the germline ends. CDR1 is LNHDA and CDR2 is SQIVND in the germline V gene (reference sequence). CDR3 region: CASITTEGETEAFF. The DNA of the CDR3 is TGTGCCAGTATAACGACGGAGGGCGAAACTGAAGCTTTCTTT.

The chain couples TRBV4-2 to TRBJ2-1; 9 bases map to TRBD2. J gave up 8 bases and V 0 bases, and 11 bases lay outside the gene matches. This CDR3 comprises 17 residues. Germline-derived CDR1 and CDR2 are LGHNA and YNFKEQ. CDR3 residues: CASSQDLAGGETDEQFF. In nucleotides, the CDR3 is TGTGCCAGCAGCCAAGATCTGGCGGGAGGGGAAACGGATGAGCAGTTCTTC.

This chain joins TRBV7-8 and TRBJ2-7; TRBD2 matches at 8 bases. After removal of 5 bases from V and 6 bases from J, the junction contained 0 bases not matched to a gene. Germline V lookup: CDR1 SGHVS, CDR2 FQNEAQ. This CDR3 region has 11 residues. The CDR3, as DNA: TGTGCCAGCAGCCGGGGGGGCGAGCAGTACTTC. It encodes CASSRGGEQYF.

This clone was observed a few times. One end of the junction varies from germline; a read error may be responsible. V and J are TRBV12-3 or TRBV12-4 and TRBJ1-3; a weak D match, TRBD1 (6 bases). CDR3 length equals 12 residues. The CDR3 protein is CASRTGGYTIYF. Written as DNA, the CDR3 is TGTGCCAGCAGGACAGGTGGATACACCATATATTTT.

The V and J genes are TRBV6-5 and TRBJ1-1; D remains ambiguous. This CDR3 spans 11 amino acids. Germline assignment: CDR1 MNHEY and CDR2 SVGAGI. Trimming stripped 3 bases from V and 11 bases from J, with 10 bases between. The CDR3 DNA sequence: TGTGCCAGCAGTTATCCCCCCGCGGCTTTCTTT. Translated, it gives CASSYPPAAFF.

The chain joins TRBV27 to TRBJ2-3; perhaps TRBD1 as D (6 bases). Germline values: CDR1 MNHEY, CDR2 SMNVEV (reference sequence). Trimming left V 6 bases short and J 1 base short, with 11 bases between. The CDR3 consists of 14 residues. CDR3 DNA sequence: TGTGCCAGCAGCACAGGGCCCCGCACAGATACGCAGTATTTT. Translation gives CASSTGPRTDTQYF.

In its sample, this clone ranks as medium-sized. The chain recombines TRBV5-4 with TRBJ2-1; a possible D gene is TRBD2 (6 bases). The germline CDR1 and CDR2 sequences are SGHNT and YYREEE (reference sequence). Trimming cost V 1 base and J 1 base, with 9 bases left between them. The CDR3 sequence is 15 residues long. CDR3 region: CASSLTSSSYNEQFF. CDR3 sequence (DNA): TGTGCCAGCAGCTTGACTAGCAGTTCCTACAATGAGCAGTTCTTC.

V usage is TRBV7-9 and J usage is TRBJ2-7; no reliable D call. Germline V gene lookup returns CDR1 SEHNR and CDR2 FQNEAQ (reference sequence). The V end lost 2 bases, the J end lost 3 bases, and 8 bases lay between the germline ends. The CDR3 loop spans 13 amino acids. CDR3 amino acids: CASSLFGYYEQYF. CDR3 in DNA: TGTGCCAGCAGCTTATTCGGGTACTACGAGCAGTACTTC. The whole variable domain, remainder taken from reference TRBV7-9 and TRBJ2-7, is DTGVSQNPRHKITKRGQNVTFRCDPISEHNRLYWYRQTLGQGPEFLTYFQNEAQLEKSRLLSDRFSAERPKGSFSTLEIQRTEQGDSAMYLCASSLFGYYEQYFGPGTRLTVT.

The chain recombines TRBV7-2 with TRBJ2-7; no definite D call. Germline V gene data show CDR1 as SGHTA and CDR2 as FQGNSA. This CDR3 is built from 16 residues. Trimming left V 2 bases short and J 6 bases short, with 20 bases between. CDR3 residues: CASSLSLALSMGEQYF. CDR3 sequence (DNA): TGTGCCAGCAGCTTATCTTTAGCCTTATCAATGGGCGAGCAGTACTTC.

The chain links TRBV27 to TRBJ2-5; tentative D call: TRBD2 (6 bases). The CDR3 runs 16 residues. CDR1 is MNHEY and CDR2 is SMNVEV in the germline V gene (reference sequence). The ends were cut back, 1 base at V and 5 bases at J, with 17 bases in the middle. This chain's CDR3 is CASSLLGSGVGETQYF. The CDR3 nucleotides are TGTGCCAGCAGTTTATTAGGGTCGGGAGTTGGGGAGACCCAGTACTTC.

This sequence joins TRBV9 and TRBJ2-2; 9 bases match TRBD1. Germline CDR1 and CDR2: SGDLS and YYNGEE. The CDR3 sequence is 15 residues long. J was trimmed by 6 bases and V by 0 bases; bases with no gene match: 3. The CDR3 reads CASSVVGQGSGELFF. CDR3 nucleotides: TGTGCCAGCAGCGTAGTGGGACAGGGTTCCGGGGAGCTGTTTTTT. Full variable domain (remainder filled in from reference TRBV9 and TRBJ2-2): DSGVTQTPKHLITATGQRVTLRCSPRSGDLSVYWYQQSLDQGLQFLIQYYNGEERAKGNILERFSAQQFPDLHSELNLSSLELGDSALYFCASSVVGQGSGELFFGEGSRLTVL.

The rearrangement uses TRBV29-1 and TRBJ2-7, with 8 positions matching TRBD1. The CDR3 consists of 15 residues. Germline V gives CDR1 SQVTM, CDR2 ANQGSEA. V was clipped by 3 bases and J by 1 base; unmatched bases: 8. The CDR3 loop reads CSVDFRQGASYEQYF. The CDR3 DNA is TGCAGCGTTGATTTTCGTCAGGGGGCTTCCTACGAGCAGTACTTC.

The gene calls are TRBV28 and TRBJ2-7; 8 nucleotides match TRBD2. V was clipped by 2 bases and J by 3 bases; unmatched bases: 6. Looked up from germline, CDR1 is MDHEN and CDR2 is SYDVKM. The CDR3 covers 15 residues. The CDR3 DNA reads TGTGCCAGCAGTTTACCGGGAGGGGTCGGCTACGAGCAGTACTTC. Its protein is CASSLPGGVGYEQYF.

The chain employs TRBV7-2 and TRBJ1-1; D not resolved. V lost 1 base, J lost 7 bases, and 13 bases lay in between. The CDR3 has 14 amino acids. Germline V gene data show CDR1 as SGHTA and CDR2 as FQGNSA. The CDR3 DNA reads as TGTGCCAGCAGCTTAGGAGGAGGAGGACTTGAAGCTTTCTTT. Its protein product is CASSLGGGGLEAFF.

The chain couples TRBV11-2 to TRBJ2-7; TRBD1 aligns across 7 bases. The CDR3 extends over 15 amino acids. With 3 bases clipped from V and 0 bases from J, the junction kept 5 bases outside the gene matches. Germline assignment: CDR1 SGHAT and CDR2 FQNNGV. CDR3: CASSLGTALSYEQYF. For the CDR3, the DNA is TGTGCCAGCAGCTTGGGGACAGCTCTCTCCTACGAGCAGTACTTC.

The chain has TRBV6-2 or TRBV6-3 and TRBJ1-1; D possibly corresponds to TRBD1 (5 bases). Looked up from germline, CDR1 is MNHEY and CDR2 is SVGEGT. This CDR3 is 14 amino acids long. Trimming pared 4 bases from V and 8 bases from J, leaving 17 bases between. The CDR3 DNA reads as TGTGCCAGCAGTTTAGCAGGGACTCACGGAGAAGCTTTCTTT. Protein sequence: CASSLAGTHGEAFF.

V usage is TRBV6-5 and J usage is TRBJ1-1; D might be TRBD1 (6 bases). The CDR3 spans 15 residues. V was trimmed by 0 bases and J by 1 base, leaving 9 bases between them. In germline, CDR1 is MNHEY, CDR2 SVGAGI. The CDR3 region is CASSYSGRGNTEAFF. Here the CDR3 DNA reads TGTGCCAGCAGTTACTCGGGCAGGGGGAACACTGAAGCTTTCTTT.

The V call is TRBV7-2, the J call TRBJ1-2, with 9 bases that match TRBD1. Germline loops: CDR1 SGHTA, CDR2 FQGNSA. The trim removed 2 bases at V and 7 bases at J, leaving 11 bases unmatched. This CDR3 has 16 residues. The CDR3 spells CASSLHAPGTGTGYTF. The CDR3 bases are TGTGCCAGCAGCTTACATGCTCCGGGGACAGGGACTGGCTACACCTTC.

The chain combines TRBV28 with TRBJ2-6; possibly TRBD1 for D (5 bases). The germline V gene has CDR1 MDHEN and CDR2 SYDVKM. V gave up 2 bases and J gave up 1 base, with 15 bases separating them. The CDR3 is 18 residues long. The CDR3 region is CASSLSRVVFSGANVLTF. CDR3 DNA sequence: TGTGCCAGCAGTTTAAGCAGGGTTGTGTTTTCTGGGGCCAACGTCCTGACTTTC.

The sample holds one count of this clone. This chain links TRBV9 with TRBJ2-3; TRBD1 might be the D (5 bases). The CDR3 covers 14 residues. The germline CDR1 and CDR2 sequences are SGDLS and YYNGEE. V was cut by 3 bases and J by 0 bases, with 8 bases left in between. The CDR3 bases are TGTGCCAGCAGCGGACAGATTAGCACAGATACGCAGTATTTT. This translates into CASSGQISTDTQYF.

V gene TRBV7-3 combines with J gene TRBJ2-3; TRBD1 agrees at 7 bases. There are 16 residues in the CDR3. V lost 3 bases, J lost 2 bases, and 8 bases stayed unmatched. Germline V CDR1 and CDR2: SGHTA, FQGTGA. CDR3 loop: CASSLTGIPTTDTQYF. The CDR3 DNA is TGTGCCAGCAGCTTGACAGGGATTCCAACCACAGATACGCAGTATTTT.

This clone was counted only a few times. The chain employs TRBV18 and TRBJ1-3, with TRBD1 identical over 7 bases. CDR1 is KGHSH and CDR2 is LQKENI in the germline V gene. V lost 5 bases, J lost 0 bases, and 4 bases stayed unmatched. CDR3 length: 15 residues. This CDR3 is CASSTDRFSGNTIYF. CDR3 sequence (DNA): TGTGCCAGCTCAACGGACAGGTTCTCTGGAAACACCATATATTTT.

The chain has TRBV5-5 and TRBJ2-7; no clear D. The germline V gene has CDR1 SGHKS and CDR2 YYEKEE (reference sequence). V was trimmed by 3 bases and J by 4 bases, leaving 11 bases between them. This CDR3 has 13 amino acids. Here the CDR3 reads CASSSPSEYEQYF. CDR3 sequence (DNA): TGTGCCAGCAGCTCCCCGTCGGAGTACGAGCAGTACTTC. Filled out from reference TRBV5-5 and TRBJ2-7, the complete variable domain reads DAGVTQSPTHLIKTRGQQVTLRCSPISGHKSVSWYQQVLGQGPQFIFQYYEKEERGRGNFPDRFSARQFPNYSSELNVNALLLGDSALYLCASSSPSEYEQYFGPGTRLTVT.

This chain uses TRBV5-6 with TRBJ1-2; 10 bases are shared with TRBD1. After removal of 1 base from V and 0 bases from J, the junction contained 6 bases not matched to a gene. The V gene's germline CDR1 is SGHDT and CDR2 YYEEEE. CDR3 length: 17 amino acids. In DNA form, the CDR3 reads TGTGCCAGCAGCTTGAGGGGACAGGGGCCTTCTAACTATGGCTACACCTTC. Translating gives CASSLRGQGPSNYGYTF. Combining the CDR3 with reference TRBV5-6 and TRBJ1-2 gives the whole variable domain DAGVTQSPTHLIKTRGQQVTLRCSPKSGHDTVSWYQQALGQGPQFIFQYYEEEERQRGNFPDRFSGHQFPNYSSELNVNALLLGDSALYLCASSLRGQGPSNYGYTFGSGTRLTVV.

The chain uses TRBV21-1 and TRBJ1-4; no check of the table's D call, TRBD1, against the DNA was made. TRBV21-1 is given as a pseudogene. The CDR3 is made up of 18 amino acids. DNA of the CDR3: TGTGCCAGCAGTAAAGATCCCTCCCAGGGTAAGTCTAATGAAAAACTGTTTTTT. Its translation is CASSKDPSQGKSNEKLFF.

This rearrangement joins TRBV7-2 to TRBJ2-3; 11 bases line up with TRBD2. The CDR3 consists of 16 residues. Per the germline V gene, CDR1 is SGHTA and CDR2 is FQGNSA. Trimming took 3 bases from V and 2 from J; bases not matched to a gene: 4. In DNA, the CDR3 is TGTGCCAGCAGCTTGATACTAGCGGGAGCCACAGATACGCAGTATTTT. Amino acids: CASSLILAGATDTQYF.